The next 18 T cell receptor beta chains were all read from a single sample in a study of T-cell reconstitution after alpha-beta-depleted transplantation in children (TCRdb year 2016). Library preparation was by PCR. This sample was sequenced with an Illumina HiSeq 2500. TCR library preparation used molecular barcoding, with unique molecular identifiers applied to normalize quantification of the TCRbeta repertoire. TCRdb itself trimmed the public reads at Q25 with fastp, ran MiXCR and retained productive beta chains. Every distinct CDR3 protein forms one entry, paired with its most common genes and DNA. The sample profile shows 580,000 or so distinct CDR3 sequences; about 23% of them were found once. The leading ten clones occupy 12% to 15% of the sample. What this sample's treatment or condition label stands for: allogeneic hematopoietic cell transplantation with graft depleted of TCRalphabeta T cells and CD19 B cells.

The source material was PBMCs, mostly from graft donor cells, sampled 360 days after TCRalphabeta/CD19-depleted stem cell transplant. The source of these receptors is a boy in the first two years of life who had a stem cell transplant for acute myeloid leukemia, so the T cells may come from the graft donor.

V usage is TRBV4-3 and J usage is TRBJ2-7, with TRBD1 identical over 9 bases. This CDR3 region has 14 residues. Looked up from germline, CDR1 is LGHNA and CDR2 is YSLEER. Unmatched junction bases numbered 3, after V lost 2 bases and J lost 4 bases. The CDR3 coding sequence is TGCGCCAGCAGCCAACAGGACAGGGGATACGAGCAGTACTTC. This codes for CASSQQDRGYEQYF.

The CDR3 DNA follows: TGCGCCAGCAGTGATGACAGGGAAGCCAAAAACATTCAGTACTTC. Encoded protein: CASSDDREAKNIQYF. The chain uses TRBV10-2 and TRBJ2-4, with 7 nucleotides matching TRBD1. Trimming took 3 bases from V and 0 from J; bases not matched to a gene: 2. Germline loops: CDR1 WSHSY, CDR2 SAAADI. CDR3 size: 15 residues.

V is TRBV20-1 and J is TRBJ2-7; possibly TRBD1 or TRBD2 for D (5 bases each). The germline gives CDR1 DFQATT, CDR2 SNEGSKA (reference sequence). V was pared by 1 base and J by 0 bases, with 7 bases between. The length of the CDR3 is 13 residues. This chain's CDR3 is CSARGDVSYEQYV. In nucleotides, the CDR3 is TGCAGTGCTAGAGGGGACGTCTCCTACGAGCAGTACGTC.

This chain uses TRBV7-9 with TRBJ2-2; perhaps D is TRBD1 or TRBD2 (5 bases each). The CDR3 covers 17 residues. Per the germline V gene, CDR1 is SEHNR and CDR2 is FQNEAQ (reference sequence). V was clipped by 5 bases and J by 0 bases, with 16 bases between them. The CDR3 loop reads CASSAPGLASNTGELFF. CDR3 DNA: TGTGCCAGCAGCGCCCCGGGGCTAGCATCGAACACCGGGGAGCTGTTTTTT.

Ten or more counts support this clonotype. This rearrangement joins TRBV12-3 or TRBV12-4 to TRBJ1-5; D may be TRBD1 (5 bases). The CDR3 loop spans 17 amino acids. Between the trimmed V and J ends, which lost 0 bases and 5 bases, there was a span of 17 bases. CDR3 region: CASSLALGQVLDQPQHF. CDR3 sequence (DNA): TGTGCCAGCAGTTTAGCGCTAGGACAAGTCCTCGATCAGCCCCAGCATTTT.

This clonotype appeared many times. The rearrangement joins TRBV27 to TRBJ2-4, with 7 nucleotides matching TRBD2. CDR1 and CDR2 (germline): MNHEY, SMNVEV (reference sequence). This CDR3 is 15 amino acids long. The V gene end was trimmed by 1 base and the J gene end by 0 bases; junction bases not matched to a gene: 0. The CDR3 nucleotides are TGTGCCAGCAGTTTATGGGGGGGAGCCAAAAACATTCAGTACTTC. This translates into CASSLWGGAKNIQYF.

The chain carries TRBV2 and TRBJ2-1; maybe TRBD1 (6 bases). The CDR3 totals 12 residues. Germline CDR1 and CDR2: SNHLY and FYNNEI. The V end lost 11 bases, the J end lost 8 bases, and 16 bases lay between the germline ends. CDR3 in DNA: TGTGCCCGGAGCCAGGGGAACCATGAGCAGTTCTTC. Translated: CARSQGNHEQFF.

This clonotype was observed many times. V is TRBV7-9 and J is TRBJ1-5; 12 bases match TRBD1. J was trimmed by 0 bases and V by 5 bases; bases with no gene match: 8. The germline gives CDR1 SEHNR, CDR2 FQNEAQ (reference sequence). CDR3 length equals 18 residues. The CDR3 nucleotides read TGTGCCAGCAGCCCCGGGACAGGGGGCCTCTATAGCAATCAGCCCCAGCATTTT. This encodes CASSPGTGGLYSNQPQHF.

This clonotype showed up just a few times. The junction departs from the called germline gene at one end, perhaps through a read error. The chain links TRBV7-3 to TRBJ1-1; D is undetermined. The CDR3 consists of 13 residues. Germline V gives CDR1 SGHTA, CDR2 FQGTGA. CDR3 DNA: TGTGCCAGCAGCGTAACTATGAACACTGAAGCTTTCTTT. Its translation is CASSVTMNTEAFF.

This clonotype occurred many times. The chain uses TRBV7-9 and TRBJ2-7, with 9 positions matching TRBD1. With V trimmed by 5 bases and J by 0 bases, 8 bases remained unmatched. The CDR3 is 16 residues long. Germline assignment: CDR1 SEHNR and CDR2 FQNEAQ (reference sequence). CDR3 amino acids: CASSQTGTGSSYEQYF. CDR3 DNA: TGTGCCAGCAGCCAAACCGGGACAGGGAGCTCCTACGAGCAGTACTTC.

The chain uses TRBV5-1 and TRBJ1-4; D possibly corresponds to TRBD1 (5 bases). The CDR3 length is 15 residues. Germline assignment: CDR1 SGHRS and CDR2 YFSETQ. Trimming removed 3 bases at V and 6 bases at J, with 15 bases between. The CDR3 sequence is CASSSRTPRDEKLFF. Written as DNA, the CDR3 is TGCGCCAGCAGCTCCAGGACACCTAGGGATGAAAAACTGTTTTTT.

This clonotype was detected many times. This rearrangement joins TRBV20-1 to TRBJ2-5; TRBD1 matches 7 bases. Germline V gene sequence: CDR1 DFQATT, CDR2 SNEGSKA (reference sequence). The V segment lost 6 bases and the J segment 5 bases; nucleotides outside the gene matches: 15. The CDR3 spans 15 residues. The CDR3 nucleotides read TGCAGTGCCAAAAGAGGACAGGCCCCAAGGGAGACCCAGTACTTC. It is translated as CSAKRGQAPRETQYF.

This clonotype came up many times. The chain couples TRBV19 to TRBJ1-2; D is uncertain. Trimming took off 8 bases at V and 7 bases at J, with 14 bases between the two ends. This CDR3 region has 12 residues. Germline V lookup: CDR1 LNHDA, CDR2 SQIVND (reference sequence). CDR3 bases: TGTGCCAGTCATCGGTCTTACCTTGGCTACACCTTC. This translates into CASHRSYLGYTF.

This clonotype has only a few counts. The chain couples TRBV5-6 to TRBJ1-5; no clear D. The germline gives CDR1 SGHDT, CDR2 YYEEEE. The CDR3 runs to 14 residues. The germline V and J ends were trimmed by 1 base and 4 bases, with 9 bases remaining between them. The CDR3 loop is CASSLFGRNQPQHF. CDR3 bases: TGTGCCAGCAGCTTGTTTGGCAGGAATCAGCCCCAGCATTTT.

The chain couples TRBV5-1 to TRBJ2-5, with a possible D match to TRBD1 (7 bases). Trimming left V 4 bases short and J 2 bases short, with 15 bases between. The CDR3 runs to 15 residues. Germline assignment: CDR1 SGHRS and CDR2 YFSETQ. The CDR3: CASSGGTAEQETQYF. CDR3 nucleotides: TGCGCCAGCAGCGGGGGGACAGCCGAACAAGAGACCCAGTACTTC.

This clonotype was counted ten times or more. J is TRBJ1-1 and V is TRBV2, with D hard to call. The length of the CDR3 is 11 residues. CDR1 and CDR2 from the germline V gene are SNHLY and FYNNEI. The germline V and J ends were trimmed by 4 bases and 1 base, with 1 base remaining between them. This chain's CDR3 is CASSANTEAFF. The CDR3, as DNA: TGTGCCAGCAGTGCGAACACTGAAGCTTTCTTT.

This clonotype came up a few times. The chain links TRBV12-3 or TRBV12-4 to TRBJ2-1; possible D gene TRBD2, 6 bases. The CDR3 extends over 12 amino acids. V lost 7 bases and J 12 bases, leaving 16 bases between the germline ends. CDR3 bases: TGTGCCAGCACCTCCAGCGCGGGGTGGCAGTTCTTC. As protein: CASTSSAGWQFF.

Only a few counts were recorded for this clonotype. This chain uses TRBV28 with TRBJ1-5; a possible D gene is TRBD1 (5 bases). The CDR3 runs to 15 residues. Trimming left V 4 bases short and J 1 base short, with 11 bases between. Germline values: CDR1 MDHEN, CDR2 SYDVKM. This CDR3 reads CASSSPRVSNQPQHF. CDR3 bases: TGTGCCAGCAGTTCCCCCAGGGTGAGCAATCAGCCCCAGCATTTT.